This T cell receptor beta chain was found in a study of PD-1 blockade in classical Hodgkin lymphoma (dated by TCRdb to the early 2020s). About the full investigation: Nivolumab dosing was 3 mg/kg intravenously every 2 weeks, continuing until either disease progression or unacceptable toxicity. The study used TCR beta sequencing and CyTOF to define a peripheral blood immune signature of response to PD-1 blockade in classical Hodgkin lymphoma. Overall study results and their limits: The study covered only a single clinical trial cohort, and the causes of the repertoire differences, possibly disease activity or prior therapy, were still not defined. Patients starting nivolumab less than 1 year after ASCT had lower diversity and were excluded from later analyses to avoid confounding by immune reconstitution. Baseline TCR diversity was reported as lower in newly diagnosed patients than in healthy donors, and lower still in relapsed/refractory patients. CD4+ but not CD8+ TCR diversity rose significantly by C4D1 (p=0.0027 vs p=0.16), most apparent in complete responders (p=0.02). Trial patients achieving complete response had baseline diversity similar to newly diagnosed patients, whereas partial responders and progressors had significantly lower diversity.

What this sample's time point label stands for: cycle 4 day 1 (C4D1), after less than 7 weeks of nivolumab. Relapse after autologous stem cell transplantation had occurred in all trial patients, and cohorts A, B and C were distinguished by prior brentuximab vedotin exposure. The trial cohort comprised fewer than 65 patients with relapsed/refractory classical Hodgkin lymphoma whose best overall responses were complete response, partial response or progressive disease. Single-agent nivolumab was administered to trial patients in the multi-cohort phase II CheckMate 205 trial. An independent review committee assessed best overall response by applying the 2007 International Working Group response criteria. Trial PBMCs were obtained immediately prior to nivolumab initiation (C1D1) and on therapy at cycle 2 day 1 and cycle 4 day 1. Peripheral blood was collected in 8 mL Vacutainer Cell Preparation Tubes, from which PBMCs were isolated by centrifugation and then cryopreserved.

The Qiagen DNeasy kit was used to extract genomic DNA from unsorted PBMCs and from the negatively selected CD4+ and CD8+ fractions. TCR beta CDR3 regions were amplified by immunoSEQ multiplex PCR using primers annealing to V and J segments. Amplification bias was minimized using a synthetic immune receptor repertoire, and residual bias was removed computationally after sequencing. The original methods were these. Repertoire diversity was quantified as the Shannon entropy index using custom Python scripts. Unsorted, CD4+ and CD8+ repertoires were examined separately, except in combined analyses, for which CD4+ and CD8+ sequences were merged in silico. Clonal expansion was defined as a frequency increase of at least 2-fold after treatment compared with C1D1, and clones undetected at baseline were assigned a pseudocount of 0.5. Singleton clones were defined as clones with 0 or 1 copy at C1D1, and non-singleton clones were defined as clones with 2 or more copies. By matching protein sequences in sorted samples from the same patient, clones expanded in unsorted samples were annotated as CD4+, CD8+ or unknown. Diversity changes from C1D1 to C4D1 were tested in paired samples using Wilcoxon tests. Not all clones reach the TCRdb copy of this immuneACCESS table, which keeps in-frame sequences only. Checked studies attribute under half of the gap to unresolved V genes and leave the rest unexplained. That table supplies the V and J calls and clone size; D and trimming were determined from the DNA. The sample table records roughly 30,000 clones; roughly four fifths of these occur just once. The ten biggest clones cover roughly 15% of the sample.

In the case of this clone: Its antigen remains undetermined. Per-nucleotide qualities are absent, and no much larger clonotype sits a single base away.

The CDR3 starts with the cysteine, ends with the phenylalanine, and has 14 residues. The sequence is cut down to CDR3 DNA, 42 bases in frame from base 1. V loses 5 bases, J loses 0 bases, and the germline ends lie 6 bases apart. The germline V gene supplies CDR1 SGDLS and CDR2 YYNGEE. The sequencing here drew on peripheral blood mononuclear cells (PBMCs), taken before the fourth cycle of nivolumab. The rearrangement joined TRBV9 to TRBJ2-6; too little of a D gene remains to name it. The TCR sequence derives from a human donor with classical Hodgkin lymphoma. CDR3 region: CASSPDSGANVLTF. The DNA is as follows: TGTGCCAGCAGTCCGGACTCTGGGGCCAACGTCCTGACTTTC.